This T cell receptor beta chain was identified in a study of shared clonotypes between healthy human individuals. Naive CD8 cells lacked CD45RO and underwent positive selection for CCR7, leaving out terminally differentiated effector memory CD45RA+ cells. Each sorted subset replicate got 200 ng genomic DNA, 25,000 to 30,000 genomes. Sequencing was performed with immunoSEQ multiplex PCR; in TCRdb, only in-frame clones are kept and a portion is missing. The sample has 630,000 or so clones, 95% to 98% seen once. Regarding this clone: Other DNA sequences from this sample encode an identical CDR3 as well.

The germline gives CDR1 SGDLS, CDR2 YYNGEE. V lost 0 bases and J lost 3; bases outside the gene matches: 3. The CDR3 is 15 residues long. The sequence was obtained from a man aged 30 to 45 in good health. Sequencing was performed on naive CD8+ T cells sorted from blood. V usage is TRBV9 and J usage is TRBJ2-1, with 7 nucleotides matching TRBD2. The CDR3 nucleotides are TGTGCCAGCAGCGTAGCCGGGGGGAGCTACAATGAGCAGTTCTTC. Its protein is CASSVAGGSYNEQFF.